This T cell receptor (beta chain) derives from a study of post-analysis software for immune sequencing data (dated by TCRdb to between 2014 and 2017). Concerning the study at large: Recorded disease courses included relapsing-remitting, secondary progressive and progressive-relapsing multiple sclerosis, with some patients lacking subtype annotation. Patient repertoires were compared against about a dozen previously published healthy control repertoires from donors aged about 6 to 25 years. A subset of samples was prepared in parallel using single-end sample barcoding, then pooled and co-amplified after Illumina adapter ligation.

The library came from PCR. Reads for this sample came from an Illumina HiSeq 2500. To reduce PCR and sequencing biases, unique molecular identifiers were incorporated into the TCR beta cDNA libraries. Every 1 to 10 million input T cells yielded 500,000 or so cDNA molecules, meaning each molecule approximated one T cell. The patient libraries were prepared and sequenced with the same protocol used for the earlier healthy control dataset. Within a given batch, samples were prepared together, multiplexed and sequenced on the same HiSeq lane. On the authors' methods: MIGEC handled the raw barcoded reads, throwing out single-read molecular identifier groups before consensus assembly and CDR3 extraction. Clonotype tables were post-analysed with VDJtools, and diversity was normalized by down-sampling all datasets to the smallest sample size. In repertoire overlap clustering, CDR3 amino acid sequences, but not nucleotide sequences, were matched to correct batch-related cross-sample contamination. Through fastp at Q25 and MiXCR, TCRdb rebuilt clones from the public reads, retaining in-frame beta chains. Entries that share a CDR3 protein sequence are merged under the most common genes and DNA. It is TCRdb's table, rather than the study itself, that gives the V and J calls and clone size. The sample records some 260,000 distinct CDR3 sequences, 35% to 45% of which are singletons. Of the sample, under 5% falls within the top ten clones.

The germline V gene (reference sequence) sets CDR1 to MNHNY and CDR2 to SVGAGI. V is trimmed back by 1 base and J by 7 bases, and the junction contains 13 bases that no gene match accounts for. The CDR3 has 16 amino acids, counting the end cysteine and phenylalanine. Only the CDR3 part of the read is kept: 48 bases, read in frame from the first base. The paper's findings and limits, for the study overall: The control group was slightly older than the multiple sclerosis patient group. Patients showed significantly higher frequencies than controls for several TRBV segments, among them TRBV5-6, TRBV5-1 and TRBV20-1. Normalized Chao1 diversity was significantly lower in multiple sclerosis patients than controls, suggesting substantial peripheral T-cell clonal expansion. Direct clustering with F measure showed strong co-clustering of samples prepared in the same batch, prompting a batch-effect correction.

About this clonotype: The clone's antigen remains unknown. This may come from a read error, since a much larger clone is one base off.

To demonstrate the VDJtools post-analysis software, the study profiled TCR beta repertoires from the peripheral blood of some 13 young patients with multiple sclerosis. Multiple sclerosis patients were children and adolescents aged roughly 6 to 17 years. The TCR sequence derives from a girl aged 10-17 years with multiple sclerosis. What was sequenced was blood. The sequence joins TRBV6-6 to TRBJ2-7, with 7 central nucleotides matching TRBD2. The CDR3 here reads CASSYLGGGDYNEQYF. In nucleotides, the sequence is TGTGCCAGCAGTTACTTAGGCGGGGGAGACTACAATGAGCAGTACTTC.